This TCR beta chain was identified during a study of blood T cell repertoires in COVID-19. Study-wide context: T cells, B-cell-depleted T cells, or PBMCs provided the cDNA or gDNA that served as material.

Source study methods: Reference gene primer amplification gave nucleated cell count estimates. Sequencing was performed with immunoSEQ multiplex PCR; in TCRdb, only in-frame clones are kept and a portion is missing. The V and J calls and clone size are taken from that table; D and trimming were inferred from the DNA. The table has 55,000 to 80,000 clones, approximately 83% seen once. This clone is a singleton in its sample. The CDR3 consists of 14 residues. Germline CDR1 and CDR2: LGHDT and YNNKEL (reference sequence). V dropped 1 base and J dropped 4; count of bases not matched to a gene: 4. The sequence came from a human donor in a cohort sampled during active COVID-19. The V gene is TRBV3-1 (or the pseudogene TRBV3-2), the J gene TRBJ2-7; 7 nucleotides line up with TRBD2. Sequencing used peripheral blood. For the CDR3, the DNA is TGTGCCAGCAGCCAAGGGGGTAGCGGGTACGAGCAGTACTTC. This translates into CASSQGGSGYEQYF.